The clone carrying this T cell receptor (beta chain) was seen many times. What it binds is not known. The library targeted TCRbeta and was prepared with unique molecular identifiers. MiXCR, run by TCRdb on the PCR reads, gives a single entry per CDR3 protein. The sample includes 220,000 or so distinct CDR3 sequences, 6.5% to 9% of them seen just once. The data were taken from a study of T-cell reconstitution after alpha-beta-depleted transplantation in children. Notes on the study in general: Some patients owed their high day-60 TCRbeta diversity to surviving recipient T cells and thymic progenitors. Several hundred expanded graft clones reportedly supplied alpha-beta T cells about two months after transplant. A year had passed since transplant, and T-cell counts and diversity by then came mostly from newly produced T cells.

Germline CDR1 and CDR2: KGHSH and LQKENI. The CDR3 has 11 residues. The V and J ends lost 9 bases and 4 bases respectively, with 9 bases between them. The chain employs TRBV18 and TRBJ2-5; D remains ambiguous. Here the sequenced sample was PBMCs, mostly from graft donor cells, taken 180 days after TCRalphabeta/CD19-depleted stem cell transplant. The receptor comes from a male patient younger than 18 who had a stem cell transplant for acute lymphoblastic leukemia, so the T cells may come from the graft donor. The CDR3 loop is CASHSGETQYF. The CDR3 region has the DNA TGTGCCAGTCATTCGGGAGAGACCCAGTACTTC.